A selection of T cell receptor beta chains follows, all from one sample in a study. MiXCR, applied by TCRdb to the RT-PCR reads, yields one record per CDR3 protein. The table lists approximately 720,000 distinct CDR3 sequences, approximately 14% of them singletons. The specimen sequenced was memory CD4+ T cells from blood. All receptors come from a female donor in good health, serving as a healthy control. CDR3s include the opening cysteine and the closing phenylalanine or tryptophan. D genes are given only for firm matches. Not all rows give a size; the values are once, few, many and, for expanded clones, a class.

J gene	D gene	clone size	V gene	CDR3 DNA	CDR3 protein
TRBJ1-2	TRBD1	few	TRBV27	TGTGCCAGCAGTTCCCTGGCCGCAGGGGGCGTTATTGGCTACACCTTC	CASSSLAAGGVIGYTF
TRBJ2-2	-	many	TRBV18	TGTGCCAGCAGTCGGGATAACACCGGGGAGCTGTTTTTT	CASSRDNTGELFF
TRBJ2-1	TRBD1	few	TRBV20-1	TGCAGTGCTAGAGGAGATGGGACAGGGTCCAACAATGAGCAGTTCTTC	CSARGDGTGSNNEQFF
TRBJ2-1	TRBD2	many	TRBV4-3	TGCGCCAGCAGCCAGGCCCCGGGACTAGCGACAAATGAGCAGTTCTTC	CASSQAPGLATNEQFF
TRBJ2-2	-	few	TRBV6-9	TGTGCCAGCAGGCCTATTGACCGGACGACCGAGGAGGGCACCGGGGAGCTGTTTTTT	CASRPIDRTTEEGTGELFF
TRBJ1-1	TRBD1	-	TRBV12-3/TRBV12-4	TGTGCCAGCAGCGGACAGGTCAATGAAGCTTTCTTT	CASSGQVNEAFF
TRBJ2-3	-	-	TRBV7-8	TGTGCCAGCAGCTTAGAAGGCCCTGTGAATACGCAGTATTTT	CASSLEGPVNTQYF
TRBJ1-2	TRBD1	few	TRBV4-3	TGCGCCAGCAGCCAACGACAGGGGGCGCGAGGCTACACCTTC	CASSQRQGARGYTF
TRBJ2-5	TRBD1	few	TRBV24-1	TGTGCCACCAGTGATCGGGACAGCCAAGAGACCCAGTACTTC	CATSDRDSQETQYF
TRBJ1-2	-	few	TRBV3-1	TGTGCCAGCAGCCAAGGAGCCTGGGGGGATGGCTACACCTTC	CASSQGAWGDGYTF
TRBJ2-1	TRBD2	once	TRBV19	TGTGCCAGTAGTTTCATAGCGGGAGAGGGCTATGAGCAGTTCTTC	CASSFIAGEGYEQFF